These 2 T cell receptor beta chains were all obtained from the same sample, sequenced in a study of response to subunit inactivated influenza vaccine. TCRdb re-analysed the RT-PCR reads in MiXCR, keeping a single row per CDR3 protein. The table includes approximately 250,000 distinct CDR3 sequences, 12% detected once. Sample: non-naive T cells sorted from PBMCs, taken around two weeks before vaccination. The origin of the receptors is a man between 45 and 60 years old who received an inactivated influenza vaccine.

V and J are TRBV7-9 and TRBJ1-2; weak D call: TRBD1 (5 bases). The CDR3 sequence is 11 residues long. Germline CDR1 and CDR2: SEHNR and FQNEAQ (reference sequence). The germline V and J ends were trimmed by 4 bases and 8 bases, with 8 bases remaining between them. CDR3: CASSYGGGYTF. The CDR3 nucleotides are TGTGCCAGCAGCTACGGGGGGGGCTACACCTTC. The whole variable domain, remainder taken from reference TRBV7-9 and TRBJ1-2, is DTGVSQNPRHKITKRGQNVTFRCDPISEHNRLYWYRQTLGQGPEFLTYFQNEAQLEKSRLLSDRFSAERPKGSFSTLEIQRTEQGDSAMYLCASSYGGGYTFGSGTRLTVV.

The chain joins TRBV5-1 to TRBJ1-3, with a tentative D call TRBD1 (6 bases). V was clipped by 0 bases and J by 0 bases, with 13 bases between them. Germline-derived CDR1 and CDR2 are SGHRS and YFSETQ. The CDR3 is 17 amino acids. The CDR3 region is CASSLGTGQISGNTIYF. The CDR3 region has the DNA TGCGCCAGCAGCTTGGGCACCGGACAGATCTCTGGAAACACCATATATTTT.